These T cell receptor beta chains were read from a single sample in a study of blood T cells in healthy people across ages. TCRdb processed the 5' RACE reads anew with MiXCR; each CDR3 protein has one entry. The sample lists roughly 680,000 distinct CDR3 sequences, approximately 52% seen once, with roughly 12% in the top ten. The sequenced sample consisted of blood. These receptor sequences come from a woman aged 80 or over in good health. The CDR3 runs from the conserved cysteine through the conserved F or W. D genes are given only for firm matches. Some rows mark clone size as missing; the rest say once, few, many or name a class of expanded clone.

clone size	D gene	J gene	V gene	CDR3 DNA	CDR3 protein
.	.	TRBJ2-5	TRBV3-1	TGTGCCAGCAGCCAAGGAGGGGAGCGGGAGACCCAGTACTTC	CASSQGGERETQYF
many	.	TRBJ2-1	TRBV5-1	TGCGCCAGCAGCACATCAATAGGTAGCAATGAGCAGTTCTTC	CASSTSIGSNEQFF
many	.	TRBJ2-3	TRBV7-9	TGTGCCAGCAGCTTGGTGACGGTCCAAGGGGATACGCAGTATTTT	CASSLVTVQGDTQYF
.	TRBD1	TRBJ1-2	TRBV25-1	TGTGCCAGCAGCGGACAGGGGTTTGACTATGGCTACACCTTC	CASSGQGFDYGYTF
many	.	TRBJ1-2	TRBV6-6	TGTGCCAGCAGTTACTCGAGACAGAACTATGGCTACACCTTC	CASSYSRQNYGYTF
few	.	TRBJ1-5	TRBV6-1	TGTGCCAGCAGGATGGGGAGTCGACAGCATTTT	CASRMGSRQHF
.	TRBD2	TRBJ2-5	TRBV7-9	TGTGCCAGCAGCCCAGGACTAGCGGGAGCCGGGGAGACCCAGTACTTC	CASSPGLAGAGETQYF
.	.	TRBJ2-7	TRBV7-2	TGTGCCAGCAGCTTCGGACAAGGTGATTACGAGCAGTACTTC	CASSFGQGDYEQYF
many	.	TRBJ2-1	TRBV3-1	TGTGCCAGCAGCCCCTCGTGGGGCAATGAGCAGTTCTTC	CASSPSWGNEQFF
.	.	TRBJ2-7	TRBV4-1	TGCGCCAGCAGCCAAGATAGGGCAATTCCCTACGAGCAGTACTTC	CASSQDRAIPYEQYF
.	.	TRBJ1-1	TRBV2	TGTGCCACAGCCCCGTCAGGTCTGAACACTGAAGCTTTCTTT	CATAPSGLNTEAFF
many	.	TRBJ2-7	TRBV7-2	TGTGCCAGCAGCTTCGAAGGGGATCTATGGCAGTACTTC	CASSFEGDLWQYF
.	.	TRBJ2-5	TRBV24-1	TGTGCCACCAGTGATTTATCGGCGGAGTCCCGGGAGACCCAGTACTTC	CATSDLSAESRETQYF
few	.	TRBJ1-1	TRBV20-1	TGCAGTGGGAGTCAGCTGAACACTGAAGCTTTCTTT	CSGSQLNTEAFF
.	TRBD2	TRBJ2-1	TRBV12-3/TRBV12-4	TGTGCCAGCAGGGGCCCGACTAGCGGGAGGGGGAATGAGCAGTTCTTC	CASRGPTSGRGNEQFF
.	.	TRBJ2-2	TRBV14	TGTGCCAGCAGCCAAGCACTTAACACCGGGGAGCTGTTTTTT	CASSQALNTGELFF
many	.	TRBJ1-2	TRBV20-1	TGCAGTGCTCCCAGACTGAGCTATGGCTACACCTTC	CSAPRLSYGYTF
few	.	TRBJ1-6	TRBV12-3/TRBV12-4	TGTGCCAGCAGCCGGGGATCCGTCCGCAATTCACCCCTCCACTTT	CASSRGSVRNSPLHF
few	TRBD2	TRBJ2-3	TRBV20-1	TGCAGTGCTAAAAACCCACGGACTAGCGGGGCTCTTGACCGCACAGATACGCAGTATTTT	CSAKNPRTSGALDRTDTQYF
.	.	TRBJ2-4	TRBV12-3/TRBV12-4	TGTGCCAGCAGAGGGACGGAATACGCGCAGTACTTC	CASRGTEYAQYF
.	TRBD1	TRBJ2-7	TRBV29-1	TGCAGCGGGGGACAGAGCTCCTACGAGCAGTACTTC	CSGGQSSYEQYF
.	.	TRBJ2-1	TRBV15	TGTGCCACCAGCAGAGCTGACAATGAGCAGTTCTTC	CATSRADNEQFF
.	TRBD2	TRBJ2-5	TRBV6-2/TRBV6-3	TGTGCCAGCAGCTCCTCAACCCTGACTAGCGGGGGTCCGAGAAAGTCAGAGACCCAGTACTTC	CASSSSTLTSGGPRKSETQYF
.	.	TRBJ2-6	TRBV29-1	TGCAGCGATCGGGGGAGAACTGGGGCCAACGTCCTGACTTTC	CSDRGRTGANVLTF
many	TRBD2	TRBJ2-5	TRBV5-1	TGCGCCAGCAGAGCTACTAGCGGGAGGGCCGCGGAGACCCAGTACTTC	CASRATSGRAAETQYF
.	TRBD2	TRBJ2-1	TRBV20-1	TGCAGTGCTCTAGCATGGGCTAGCGGGGGGAAGGGTAATGAGCAGTTCTTC	CSALAWASGGKGNEQFF
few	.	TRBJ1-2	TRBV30	TGTGCCTGGAGTGTATTGGGTGGCTACACCTTC	CAWSVLGGYTF
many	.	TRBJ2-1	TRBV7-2	TGTGCCAGCAGCTTAGCGCTTAGGGCTCGAGCGTTCTTC	CASSLALRARAFF
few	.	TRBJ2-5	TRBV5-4	TGTGCCAGCAGGACTCAAGGTGGAGAGACCCAGTACTTC	CASRTQGGETQYF
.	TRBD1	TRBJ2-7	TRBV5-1	TGCGCCAGCACCACAGGGGCAGCCTACGAGCAGTACTTC	CASTTGAAYEQYF
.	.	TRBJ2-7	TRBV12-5	TGTGCTAGTGGTTTGGTAGGGACGGCCCTCTCCTACGAGCAGTACTTC	CASGLVGTALSYEQYF
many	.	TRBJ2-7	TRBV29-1	TGCAGCGTTGTTGGCCAATTCTCCTACGAGCAGTACTTC	CSVVGQFSYEQYF
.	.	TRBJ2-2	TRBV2	TGTGCCAGCAGTGACTCAGGGGGGGAGCTGTTTTTT	CASSDSGGELFF
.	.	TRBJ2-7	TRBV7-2	TGTGCCAGCAGTCGCCAATCCTTCTCCACATACGAGCAGTACTTC	CASSRQSFSTYEQYF
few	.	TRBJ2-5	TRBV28	TGTGCCAGCAGTGCCAGGAGAGGCCGAGAGACCCAGTACTTC	CASSARRGRETQYF
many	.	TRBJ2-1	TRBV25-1	TGTGCCAGCAGTGCTATCGGACGCGACAAGGACGACTACAATGAGCAGTTCTTC	CASSAIGRDKDDYNEQFF
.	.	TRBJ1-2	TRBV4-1	TGCGCCAGCAGCCAGCCCCGAGACAGTAACTATGGCTACACCTTC	CASSQPRDSNYGYTF
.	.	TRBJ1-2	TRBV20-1	TGCAGTGCCGTTATTACAGGGATGGGCTACACCTTC	CSAVITGMGYTF
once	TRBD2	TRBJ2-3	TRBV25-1	TGTGCCAGCAGACGGGCGGGAGAAACGGGTGATACGCAGTATTTT	CASRRAGETGDTQYF
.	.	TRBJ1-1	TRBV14	TGTGCCAGCAGCCAAGGCGTGAACACTGAAGCTTTCTTT	CASSQGVNTEAFF
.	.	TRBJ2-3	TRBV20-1	TGCAGTGCTAGCTTTGGGGGGACAGATACGCAGTATTTT	CSASFGGTDTQYF
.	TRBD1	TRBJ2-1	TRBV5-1	TGCGCCTGCAGCTTGGTTGGACAGGGGTCCCACAATGAGCAGTTCTTC	CACSLVGQGSHNEQFF
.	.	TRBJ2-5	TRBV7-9	TGTGCCAGCAGCTTAGTATCTAGCGAAGAGACCCAGTACTTC	CASSLVSSEETQYF
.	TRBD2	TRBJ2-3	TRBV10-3	TGTGCCATCAGCGGGACTAGCGGATTCACAGATACGCAGTATTTT	CAISGTSGFTDTQYF
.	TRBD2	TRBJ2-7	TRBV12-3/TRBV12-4	TGTGCCAGCAACAGCGGGGGAACCTACGAGCAGTACTTC	CASNSGGTYEQYF
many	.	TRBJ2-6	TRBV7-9	TGTGCCAGCAGCCTTTATGGGGGGACTGGGGCCAACGTCCTGACTTTC	CASSLYGGTGANVLTF
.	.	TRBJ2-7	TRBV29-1	TGCAGCGCGGGACTGGGGGGCTACGAGCAGTACTTC	CSAGLGGYEQYF
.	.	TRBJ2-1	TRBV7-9	TGTGCCAGCAGCTTGGGGACAATGGTGAGCTCCTACAATGAGCAGTTCTTC	CASSLGTMVSSYNEQFF
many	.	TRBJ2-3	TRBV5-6	TGTGCCAGCAGCTTGCGGGTACAGAGCACAGATACGCAGTATTTT	CASSLRVQSTDTQYF
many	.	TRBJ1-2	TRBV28	TGTGCCAGCAGTTTACAAGGGACGATCGGCTATGGCTACACCTTC	CASSLQGTIGYGYTF
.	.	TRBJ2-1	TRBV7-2	TGTGCCAGCAGCCCGCGGGCCTACGAGAGTGAGCAGTTCTTC	CASSPRAYESEQFF
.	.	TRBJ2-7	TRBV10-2	TGCGCCAGCAGTAGACAGGAGGCTTACGAGCAGTACTTC	CASSRQEAYEQYF
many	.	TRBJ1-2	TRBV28	TGTGCCAGCAAGAATGGGGCGGCTGTCTATGGCTACACCTTC	CASKNGAAVYGYTF
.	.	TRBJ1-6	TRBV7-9	TGTGCCAGCAGCTTACAGTATAATTCACCCCTCCACTTT	CASSLQYNSPLHF
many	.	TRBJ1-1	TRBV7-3	TGTGCCAGCAGCTTACAGGGTTACACTGAAGCTTTCTTT	CASSLQGYTEAFF